The subject of this entry is one T cell receptor (beta chain). There is no known antigen for this receptor. Within one base of it there is no much larger clone, and no base qualities were kept. Inclusive of the bounding cysteine and phenylalanine, the CDR3 is 14 residues long. CDR3 DNA is the only sequence kept; it has 42 bases, read in frame from the first base. V lost 3 bases and J lost 6 bases, and the count of bases not matched to a germline gene is 5. Based on the germline V gene, the CDR1 and CDR2 sequences are MDHEN and SYDVKM. Library creation used the immunoSEQ multiplex PCR assay. For the multiplex PCR, a mixture combining 60 forward primers for TCR Vbeta segments and 13 reverse primers for TCR Jbeta segments was used. A multiplex PCR assay on genomic DNA amplified the CDR3 region of rearranged TCR beta genes. Amplified TCR beta libraries were sequenced as 87-base-pair reads on the Illumina HiSeq System. Per the source publication's procedure: Across the 700 or so repertoires, a later analysis counted approximately 83 million unique TCR beta chains, roughly 11 million of which were shared by at least two donors. Raw reads were error-corrected and collapsed into unique sequences by a nearest-neighbor algorithm in which closely related sequences were merged to remove PCR and sequencing errors. To assign V, D and J gene segments, CDR3 sequences were aligned to IMGT reference sequences. Each retained sequence needed at least a six-nucleotide match to both a V gene segment and a J gene segment. Rearrangements were classified as productive when the CDR3 lacked stop codons and remained in frame with V and J, and all other rearrangements were classified as non-productive. CDR3 was defined according to IMGT convention as the region running from the second conserved V-encoded cysteine to the conserved J-encoded phenylalanine. The earlier analysis of more than 450 of the donors excluded sequences that lacked an unambiguous match to a single V gene segment. In an earlier analysis of 500 to 750 of the donors, V segments were called functional above 56.7% productive rearrangements and were called segregating when the between-donor standard deviation exceeded 5%. A statistical classification framework was built to diagnose cytomegalovirus status from the catalog of TCR beta chain sequences. In a later analysis, TCR nucleotide sequences were compared against IMGT/GENE-DB human TR gene sequences so that V and J genes could be assigned. Using the TCRdist pipeline, a later analysis assigned CDR3 sequences along with most-parsimonious VDJ recombination scenarios. A later analysis defined each TCR beta chain by its CDR3 amino acid sequence plus V-gene family, and excluded reads lacking a unique V-gene family. As a way to deal with suspected cross-contamination and a sequencing artifact, a later analysis dropped more than 500 nucleotide sequences that were highly shared and had low generation probability. In a later analysis, a clonal expansion index was calculated for each public chain from normalized within-repertoire ranks of inferred template counts. A later analysis computed generation probabilities with a VDJ recombination model fitted to out-of-frame rearrangements, and checked the results against IGoR. A later analysis scored TCR-TCR, TCR-HLA and TCR-CMV co-occurrence with hypergeometric tests, applying a repertoire-size bias correction to TCR pairs. To estimate false discovery rates, a later analysis permuted the HLA or CMV assignments 20 times. In a later analysis, co-occurring TCRs were grouped with DBSCAN, and TCRdist sequence similarity was added when clustering was performed within HLA-allele-positive subsets. Repertoires with fewer than 30,000 or more than 120,000 public chains were left out of co-occurrence clustering, as were several repertoires with anomalous nucleotide sharing. TCRdb took this table from immuneACCESS and kept in-frame rearrangements with V and J called. Such tables lack part of the clones; where checked against another copy, unresolved V genes explain under half of the gap, and the rest is unexplained. The V and J calls and the clone size are those of that table, but D and trimming were determined from the DNA. Across this sample there are around 270,000 clones, with over 70% seen only once. About 0.3% of the sample belongs to the ten largest clones.

This entry is derived from a study of cytomegalovirus exposure and HLA in healthy donors (dated by TCRdb to the late 2010s). Broadly, across the study: According to an earlier analysis of 587 of the donors, about 179 million T cells yielded some 110 million unique TCR beta sequences and about 300 Gb of sequence data. Approximately 310 gigabases of sequencing data and 91 million or so unique TCR sequences made up an early release that covered under 750 HLA-typed donors. Among the approximately 400 genotyped donors, under 90% belonged to the genetic ancestry cluster associated with self-reported Caucasian donors. The aim of the study was to test whether cataloging public T cell receptors could identify signatures of past pathogen exposure. Using immunosequencing, the study profiled T cell repertoires from roughly 650 subjects and related those repertoires to cytomegalovirus serostatus. Along with the approximately 620-subject first cohort, a separate validation cohort of about 110 different subjects was used. High-throughput TCR immunosequencing, statistical association of individual TCRs with disease status, and machine learning were combined to predict cytomegalovirus infection status. To study patterns of TCR occurrence, a later analysis re-analyzed previously published TCR beta repertoires from around 670 donors and added high-resolution HLA genotyping. Rather than drawing on any new phenotypic data, the later analysis identified candidate immune exposures from TCR beta sequences and the way those sequences occurred across donors. An earlier analysis of 587 of the donors used high-throughput TCR beta sequencing to judge whether each TCR beta V gene segment behaved as functional or pseudogenic. Donor age, sex, ethnicity and CMV serostatus were collected together with the repertoire data. In a later genetic analysis, genome-wide SNP genotypes for about three fifths of the 666 donors were used, and that subset was treated as a discovery cohort. Every discovery cohort repertoire had been produced on one sequencing platform. Class I and class II HLA loci were covered by the typing at four-digit resolution. Typing coverage varied by locus: roughly 620-640 donors for A, B, C, DRB1 and DQB1; some 520 for DQA1; some 610 for DPA1; about 450 for DPB1. Roughly five DR-DQ haplotypes were handled as single units for association and clustering because linkage in the cohort was strong. Among several hundred genotyped donors of the cohort, an average of about 240,000 unique TCR beta nucleotide sequences was sequenced per donor, of which about 19% were non-productive. On the study overall, not on this receptor specifically: Some 15 rarely observed V segments, including chromosome 9 orphons, were excluded from the earlier analysis of about 600 of the donors because counts were too low. Presence/absence analyses assumed roughly uniform sequencing depth across donors, an assumption that may not hold. Only TCR beta chains were sequenced in this cohort, and the absence of alpha or paired-chain data limited detectable features. In a later analysis, HLA-associated TCR beta chains were found to be more clonally expanded and to have lower generation probabilities than equally common non-associated chains. Specific HLA alleles were associated with 16,951 TCR beta sequences at a false discovery rate of 0.05 in a later analysis. The classifier was reported to diagnose cytomegalovirus status with high specificity and sensitivity in both the original cohort and the validation cohort. An association between a missense DCLRE1C variant and V-gene and J-gene trimming of TCR beta chains was found in a later genetic analysis and replicated in an independent cohort. The study listed 150 to 200 TCR beta chains as associated with cytomegalovirus. When HLA alleles, especially DR and DQ, strongly co-occurred, TCR associations were difficult to assign to individual alleles. According to a later analysis, parvovirus B19, influenza, CMV and Epstein-Barr virus appeared linked to several top co-occurrence clusters. A later analysis found that TCR association rates varied across HLA loci, with DRB1 alleles showing the most associated TCRs and HLA-C alleles the fewest. Most TCR sequences were seen in very few donors, while some public TCRs were found in many individuals. Correlated functional status among segregating V segments might be attributable to linkage disequilibrium, but an unknown experimental factor could not be ruled out. HLA typing was unavailable for some donors at each locus, so association tests used only the typed subset. A further reported finding was that TCR beta sequences accurately predicted the HLA-A and HLA-B alleles for most subjects in the first cohort. Immune exposure information for the cohort was limited to CMV serostatus. The sequencing pipeline was judged likely to have produced a cluster of highly shared sequence variants as a technical artifact. According to the authors, the approach could potentially be generalized to other disease states and immunological phenotypes. A later analysis found that most CMV-associated TCR beta chains appeared HLA-restricted, with HLA associations seemingly driven largely by CMV exposure. In vitro tests confirmed that a few of the cytomegalovirus-associated TCR beta chains recognize cytomegalovirus antigens. An earlier analysis of approximately 540 of the donors showed that most TCR beta V segments appeared in productive rearrangements either about 87% or about 30% of the time, which broadly matched IMGT annotations. Compared with the roughly 720-donor mean, donors in an Asian-associated ancestry cluster had fewer N-insertions in productive TCRs, according to a later genetic analysis. Some IMGT-functional V segments, including TRBV6-2 and TRBV6-3, could not be told apart with the 87-base-pair reads, so those segments were excluded.

In total, roughly 670 healthy bone marrow donors made up the cohort. All cohort members were sampled while nominally healthy, although unrecorded immune exposures were likely present. The donor tested CMV seronegative, placing the donor among the roughly 400 seronegative members of the cohort. A peripheral blood sample was collected from each donor, and TCR beta sequencing was performed on peripheral blood mononuclear cells. The Qiagen DNeasy Blood Extraction Kit was used to extract genomic DNA from the blood cell samples. In this chain, TRBV28 is recombined with TRBJ1-5, and 7 bases in between align with TRBD1. The sequenced sample consisted of PBMCs. This receptor was identified in a girl aged 2 to 10 in good health and CMV-seronegative. The CDR3 protein: CASSFDRAGQPQHF. The nucleotides read TGTGCCAGCAGTTTCGACAGGGCTGGTCAGCCCCAGCATTTT.